The 10 T cell receptor beta chains below all came from one sample that was sequenced in a study of blood T cell repertoires in COVID-19. Clones were read by immunoSEQ multiplex PCR, and TCRdb kept only the in-frame ones, dropping some. The sample holds a few hundred thousand clones, more than 75% seen once. The sample consisted of PBMCs or T cells enriched from blood (not recorded which). The receptors stem from a man aged 35 to 55 in a cohort exposed to, infected with or recovered from COVID-19 (not recorded which).

Only one count was recorded for this clone. The gene calls are TRBV6-1 and TRBJ2-2; 12 nucleotides agree with TRBD2. This CDR3 region has 19 residues. V trimming: 3 bases; J trimming: 5 bases; junction bases outside the gene matches: 13. CDR1 and CDR2 (germline): MNHNS, SASEGT. This chain's CDR3 is CASSDFRGGLAGQTGELFF. CDR3 coding DNA: TGTGCCAGCAGTGATTTTAGAGGTGGACTAGCGGGACAGACCGGGGAGCTGTTTTTT.

The V gene is TRBV3-1 (or the pseudogene TRBV3-2), the J gene TRBJ1-2, with TRBD1 matching 8 bases. The CDR3 is made up of 14 amino acids. V gave up 4 bases and J gave up 3 bases; unmatched junction bases: 4. CDR1 is LGHDT and CDR2 is YNNKEL in the germline V gene (reference sequence). CDR3 coding DNA: TGTGCCAGCAGCCTACGACAGGGGTACTATGGCTACACCTTC. It yields the protein CASSLRQGYYGYTF.

The chain has TRBV7-9 and TRBJ1-2; no reliable D call. The CDR3 has 11 residues. With 0 bases removed from V and 8 bases from J, the gap between germline ends came to 4 bases. Germline CDR1 is SEHNR and CDR2 is FQNEAQ (reference sequence). Written as DNA, the CDR3 is TGTGCCAGCAGCTTAGCCCGGGGCTACACCTTC. Encoded protein: CASSLARGYTF.

The rearrangement joins TRBV7-9 to TRBJ2-2; D uncertain. The germline gives CDR1 SEHNR, CDR2 FQNEAQ (reference sequence). The V end was cut by 1 base, the J end by 2 bases, with 8 bases between. This CDR3 is 15 amino acids long. The CDR3 loop is CASSLVAANTGELFF. In DNA form, the CDR3 reads TGTGCCAGCAGCTTAGTCGCGGCCAACACCGGGGAGCTGTTTTTT.

This chain uses TRBV6-2 or TRBV6-3 with TRBJ2-5; 14 bases map to TRBD2. The V gene end was trimmed by 2 bases and the J gene end by 5 bases; junction bases not matched to a gene: 4. The V gene's germline CDR1 is MNHEY and CDR2 SVGEGT. The CDR3 consists of 16 residues. In DNA form, the CDR3 reads TGTGCCAGCAGTTACCTTGGGACTAGCGGGAGTGAGACCCAGTACTTC. Translated, it gives CASSYLGTSGSETQYF.

The chain recombines TRBV5-1 with TRBJ2-1; TRBD2 aligns across 9 bases. V was clipped by 3 bases and J by 8 bases; unmatched bases: 9. CDR1 SGHRS and CDR2 YFSETQ come from the germline V gene. This CDR3 spans 15 amino acids. The CDR3 region has the DNA TGCGCCAGCAGCTCCTCGGGGCGGGAGGGGTATGAGCAGTTCTTC. Its protein is CASSSSGREGYEQFF.

This chain links TRBV12-1 with TRBJ1-6. TRBV12-1 is an annotated pseudogene. The CDR3 extends over 17 amino acids. The CDR3 is CASSPPTGSSYNSPLHF. The CDR3 coding sequence is TGTGCCAGCAGCCCGCCGACGGGTAGCTCCTATAATTCACCCCTCCACTTT.

This clone was counted a few times. This chain joins TRBV29-1 and TRBJ2-7; TRBD1 agrees at 7 bases. Trimming took 5 bases from V and 2 from J; bases not matched to a gene: 3. The CDR3 is 12 residues long. The germline gives CDR1 SQVTM, CDR2 ANQGSEA. The CDR3 protein is CSVYDRAYEQYF. CDR3 nucleotides: TGCAGCGTTTACGACAGGGCCTACGAGCAGTACTTC.

This chain connects TRBV5-4 to TRBJ2-7; D remains ambiguous. This CDR3 has 12 residues. The germline gives CDR1 SGHNT, CDR2 YYREEE (reference sequence). Trimming stripped 3 bases from V and 7 bases from J, with 11 bases between. The CDR3 loop is CASSSSSLEQYF. In nucleotides, the CDR3 is TGTGCCAGCAGCTCCTCTAGTTTGGAGCAGTACTTC.

The chain is built from TRBV28 and TRBJ2-2, with 7 bases matching TRBD2. The CDR3 is made up of 16 amino acids. The V and J ends lost 3 bases and 3 bases, in that order; junction bases with no gene match: 7. Looked up from germline, CDR1 is MDHEN and CDR2 is SYDVKM. For the CDR3, the DNA is TGTGCCAGCAGTTTCCTCGCGGGAGTTGACACCGGGGAGCTGTTTTTT. Translating gives CASSFLAGVDTGELFF.